These T cell receptor beta chains were read from a single sample in a study of identical twins. TCRdb reprocessed the 5' RACE reads via MiXCR and lists one record per CDR3 protein. The table shows 400,000 to 500,000 distinct CDR3 sequences, with 18% occurring only once. Sequencing used naive T cells sorted from blood. The source is a man between 50 and 59 years old in good health. CDR3s include the opening cysteine and the closing phenylalanine or tryptophan. The D gene is left open where the match is weak. Only part of the rows carry a size: once, few, many, or a class if the clone is expanded.

j_call clone_size d_call v_call cdr3_length cdr3_nt cdr3_aa
TRBJ2-7 - TRBD2 TRBV6-2/TRBV6-3 16 TGTGCCAGCAGTTATCGACTAGCGGGAGGACTGCGGGAGCAGTACTTC CASSYRLAGGLREQYF
TRBJ2-1 once - TRBV24-1 15 TGTGCCACCAGTGACACAGGACCGAGTTGGAATGAGCAGTTCTTC CATSDTGPSWNEQFF
TRBJ2-2 many - TRBV11-1 15 TGTGCCAGCAGCGCCCGGGGCTTAAACACCGGGGAGCTGTTTTTT CASSARGLNTGELFF
TRBJ1-4 few TRBD1 TRBV24-1 15 TGTGCCACCAGTGACCCCGGGACAGGCGAAGAAAAACTGTTTTTT CATSDPGTGEEKLFF
TRBJ2-3 - - TRBV6-9 8 TGTGCCCCAGATACGCAGTATTTT CAPDTQYF
TRBJ2-4 many TRBD1 TRBV28 14 TGTGCCAGCAGTTTCCAACAGGGGACATTTATCCGGTACTTC CASSFQQGTFIRYF
TRBJ1-4 few - TRBV12-3/TRBV12-4 12 TGTGCCAGCAGCCTGGGGGACTCCTCGCAGTTTTTT CASSLGDSSQFF
TRBJ2-1 few TRBD1 TRBV7-9 15 TGTGCCAGCAGCTTCCAGGGGGACACAAACAATGAGCAGTTCTTC CASSFQGDTNNEQFF
TRBJ1-5 - - TRBV2 15 TGTGCCAGCAGGTGGGGGGGGAGAAGCAATCAGCCCCAGCATTTT CASRWGGRSNQPQHF
TRBJ2-7 many - TRBV5-1 13 TGCGCCAGCAGCTTGGCTGATGCACATGGGCAGTACTTC CASSLADAHGQYF
TRBJ1-1 - - TRBV12-3/TRBV12-4 13 TGTGCCAGCAGTGCGGACTGGGCTAGTCAAGCTTTCTTT CASSADWASQAFF
TRBJ2-3 - - TRBV4-3 16 TGCGCCAGCAGCCAAGGCGGGGGCGCCCTTCGTGGAGGGCAGTATTTT CASSQGGGALRGGQYF
TRBJ1-1 few - TRBV29-1 15 TGCAGCGTTGAAGATTGGGGGGGGGCGGGCCCTGAAGCTTTCTTT CSVEDWGGAGPEAFF
TRBJ1-5 many - TRBV5-1 14 TGCGCCAGCAGCTTACCTGGGGCTGGGCAGCCCCAGCATTTT CASSLPGAGQPQHF
TRBJ2-1 - TRBD2 TRBV20-1 17 TGCAGTGCTAGAGGTGAGACTAGCGGACGCTCCTACAATGAGCAGTTCTTC CSARGETSGRSYNEQFF
TRBJ2-1 few - TRBV20-1 14 TGCAGTGCTAGTTTATGGGGGTCAGGAAATGAGCAGTTCTTC CSASLWGSGNEQFF
TRBJ2-1 - - TRBV5-4 15 TGTGCCAGCAGCCGCGTCGGACAGAGGCTACGTGAGCAGTTCTTC CASSRVGQRLREQFF
TRBJ2-2 - - TRBV7-2 19 TGTGCCAGCAGCTTAAGCGTCTTTTGGCCAGGTGGGAACACCGGGGAGCTGTTTTTT CASSLSVFWPGGNTGELFF
TRBJ2-2 few TRBD1 TRBV29-1 16 TGCAGCGTGAAACGTCCCGGGACAGGGGGCATCGGGGAGCTGTTTTTT CSVKRPGTGGIGELFF
TRBJ2-3 few - TRBV6-5 16 TGTGCCAGCAGTTCCCGGGGAGCTAGCCCCACAGATACGCAGTATTTT CASSSRGASPTDTQYF
TRBJ2-3 many - TRBV20-1 17 TGCAGTGCTACTCGGAGAACCGGGACACTAGTTACAGATACGCAGTATTTT CSATRRTGTLVTDTQYF
TRBJ2-7 - - TRBV4-2 16 TGTGCCAGCAGCCAAGGGGGACACGATAGCTCCTACGAGCAGTACTTC CASSQGGHDSSYEQYF
TRBJ1-5 many TRBD1 TRBV12-3/TRBV12-4 15 TGTGCCAGCAGTAAAGACAGGGTGAATACTCAGCCCCAGCATTTT CASSKDRVNTQPQHF
TRBJ1-1 - - TRBV2 15 TGTGCCAGCAGTGAACCGGGGGCGAGAAACACTGAAGCTTTCTTT CASSEPGARNTEAFF
TRBJ1-4 - TRBD1 TRBV28 12 TGTGCCACCAGGGGGCTGGTTGAAAAACTGTTTTTT CATRGLVEKLFF
TRBJ2-7 - - TRBV5-1 15 TGCGCCAGCCGAAAGAGGGGGTTCAATATCGACGAGCAGTACTTC CASRKRGFNIDEQYF
TRBJ2-4 many TRBD1 TRBV20-1 13 TGCAGTGCTAGAGATGGGTCAGGGGGCGTTAGGTACTTC CSARDGSGGVRYF
TRBJ1-1 few TRBD1 TRBV6-2/TRBV6-3 14 TGTGCCAGCAGTCCAGACAGGGCGAGCACTGAAGCTTTCTTT CASSPDRASTEAFF
TRBJ2-1 few - TRBV6-5 12 TGTGCCAGCCACACAATCCACATGGAGCAGTTCTTC CASHTIHMEQFF
TRBJ1-1 - TRBD1 TRBV5-1 12 TGCGCCAGCAGCAAGACAGGGGCTGAAGCTTTCTTT CASSKTGAEAFF
TRBJ1-4 - - TRBV7-9 15 TGTGCCAGCAGCTTCCAGGGGCTCCTTAATGAAAAACTGTTTTTT CASSFQGLLNEKLFF
TRBJ2-1 once TRBD2 TRBV20-1 14 TGCAGTGTCCCTAGCGGGAGGGCCTACAATGAGCAGTTCTTC CSVPSGRAYNEQFF
TRBJ2-3 - - TRBV5-5 12 TGTGCCAGCAGCTGGCCGGCAGATACGCAGTATTTT CASSWPADTQYF
TRBJ1-5 many - TRBV4-2 14 TGTGCCAGCAGCCAAGAGGTGGGTTATCAGCCCCAGCATTTT CASSQEVGYQPQHF
TRBJ2-7 few - TRBV5-5 14 TGTGCCAGCAGCCCCGGGACGTCCTCCTACGAGCAGTACTTC CASSPGTSSYEQYF
TRBJ1-6 - TRBD1 TRBV13 15 TGTGCCAGCAGCACAGAGACAGGGTCGGGATCACCCCTCCACTTT CASSTETGSGSPLHF
TRBJ2-1 many TRBD2 TRBV20-1 14 TGCAGTGCTAGTGGGAGACTAGCGGGGAGGGAGCAGTTCTTC CSASGRLAGREQFF
TRBJ1-5 many TRBD1 TRBV7-2 15 TGTGCCAGCTCACTTGGACAGGGGAGCAATCAGCCCCAGCATTTT CASSLGQGSNQPQHF
TRBJ1-1 - - TRBV25-1 12 TGTGCCAGCCGCCGGGGGGGCACTGAAGCTTTCTTT CASRRGGTEAFF
TRBJ1-1 few - TRBV29-1 17 TGCAGCGTTGAAGATCTCACAGGGCCTCTCTCGAACACTGAAGCTTTCTTT CSVEDLTGPLSNTEAFF
TRBJ2-7 many - TRBV18 13 TGTGCCAGCTCACCCCTGGACGTCTACGAGCAGTACTTC CASSPLDVYEQYF
TRBJ2-1 many - TRBV12-3/TRBV12-4 12 TGTGCCAGCAGTTACGGGTACAATGAGCAGTTCTTC CASSYGYNEQFF
TRBJ2-7 - TRBD1 TRBV13 13 TGTGCCAGCAGCTTGGACAGGGCGGACGAGCAGTACTTC CASSLDRADEQYF
TRBJ2-1 - TRBD1 TRBV11-1 15 TGTGCCAGCAGCCCGACAGGGGTATTACTCAATGAGCAGTTCTTC CASSPTGVLLNEQFF
TRBJ2-1 - TRBD2 TRBV11-2 15 TGTGCCAGCAGCTTAGCCCTAGCGGGGGGGGTTGAGCAGTTCTTC CASSLALAGGVEQFF
TRBJ1-2 - - TRBV4-1 15 TGCGCCCGCAGCCTACTGACAGAGTCTAACTATGGCTACACCTTC CARSLLTESNYGYTF
TRBJ2-5 few TRBD2 TRBV7-6 16 TGTGCCAGCCACCTTCGGACTAGTTTATCCCAAGAGACCCAGTACTTC CASHLRTSLSQETQYF
TRBJ2-5 many - TRBV10-1 17 TGCGCCAGCAGTGAGAATTTGGGGGCCCCAGAACAAGAGACCCAGTACTTC CASSENLGAPEQETQYF
TRBJ2-3 many - TRBV3-1 16 TGTGCCAGCAGCCAACGTGGGGGAAATGGGGCAGATACGCAGTATTTT CASSQRGGNGADTQYF
TRBJ1-2 - TRBD1 TRBV28 15 TGTGCCAGCAGTTTAATGGGACAGGGGATCTATGGCTACACCTTC CASSLMGQGIYGYTF
TRBJ2-7 many - TRBV5-1 14 TGCGCCAGCAGCTTGGGGGAACAGCTACGACGACAGTACTTC CASSLGEQLRRQYF
TRBJ1-1 few TRBD1 TRBV6-1 14 TGTGCCAGCACCAGGACAGGGGGGATCACTGAAGCTTTCTTT CASTRTGGITEAFF
TRBJ2-7 few - TRBV5-1 13 TGCGCCAGCAGCCCCCCTCAGCCGTACGAGCAGTACTTC CASSPPQPYEQYF
TRBJ2-3 few TRBD2 TRBV5-1 16 TGCGCCAGCAGCCTCCAGCGGGGGGCCTTCACAGATACGCAGTATTTT CASSLQRGAFTDTQYF